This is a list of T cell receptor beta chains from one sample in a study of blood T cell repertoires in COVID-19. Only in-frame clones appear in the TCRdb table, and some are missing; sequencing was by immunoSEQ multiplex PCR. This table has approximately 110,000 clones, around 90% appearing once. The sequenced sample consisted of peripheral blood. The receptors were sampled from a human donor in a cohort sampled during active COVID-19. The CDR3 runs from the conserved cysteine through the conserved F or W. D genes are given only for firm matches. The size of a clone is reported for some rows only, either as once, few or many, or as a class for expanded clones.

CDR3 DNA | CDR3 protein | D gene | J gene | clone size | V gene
TGTGCCAGCGGTAAAGGGGGTGGCTCCTACAATGAGCAGTTCTTC | CASGKGGGSYNEQFF | NA | TRBJ2-1 | NA | TRBV9
TGTGCCAGCAGCTCTTGGACTAGCGGGACCTACGAGCAGTACTTC | CASSSWTSGTYEQYF | TRBD2 | TRBJ2-7 | NA | TRBV7-2
TGCAGCGTTGAAGCAGCGGGGATTGGGAATGAGCAGTTCTTC | CSVEAAGIGNEQFF | TRBD2 | TRBJ2-1 | NA | TRBV29-1
TGTGCCAGCAACAGGGGCTCCGCGAACACCGGGGAGCTGTTTTTT | CASNRGSANTGELFF | TRBD1 | TRBJ2-2 | NA | TRBV2
TGTGCCAGCAGCGTAGCCCCGGGGGGGTGGACCGGGGAGCTGTTTTTT | CASSVAPGGWTGELFF | TRBD2 | TRBJ2-2 | once | TRBV9
TGTGCCAGCAGTGAACTCGCATCCAGCGGGCTGGATGGCTACACCTTC | CASSELASSGLDGYTF | NA | TRBJ1-2 | NA | TRBV6-4
TGTGCCAGCAGAAGCGGACTAGCGGGGGGGCGGGGCGATGAGCAGTTCTTC | CASRSGLAGGRGDEQFF | TRBD2 | TRBJ2-1 | NA | TRBV2
TGTGCCACCAGCACACGATTTAGTGAGACCCAGTACTTC | CATSTRFSETQYF | NA | TRBJ2-5 | NA | TRBV15
TGCGCCAGCAGACAGGGCGATGAAAAACTGTTTTTT | CASRQGDEKLFF | NA | TRBJ1-4 | NA | TRBV5-1
TGTGCCAGCTCTCTTAACGCGGGGCCTGGAAACACCATATATTTT | CASSLNAGPGNTIYF | NA | TRBJ1-3 | NA | TRBV18